One T cell receptor beta chain is described in this entry. The antigen is unknown. This sample stems from a study of T cell repertoires in cytomegalovirus infection. Overall study: Public TCR beta signatures were indicative of both CMV infection and a matching HLA type. Study-wide results and limits: Cumulative frequency of public TCR beta families picked out carriers of CMV plus the relevant HLA. HLA-C-restricted TCR beta clonotypes specific for CMV led the ex vivo response.

The CDR3 totals 15 residues. CDR1 is SGHNT and CDR2 is YYREEE in the germline V gene (reference sequence). The trim removed 0 bases at V and 5 bases at J, leaving 2 bases unmatched. TCRdb used MiXCR to reprocess the reads, holding one entry per CDR3 protein. The sample comprises some 110,000 distinct CDR3 sequences, around 10% of which are singletons, and around a third rests with the top ten. This rearrangement joins TRBV5-4 to TRBJ2-2; 9 nucleotides align to TRBD2. Material: PBMCs, sequenced either directly or after in vitro stimulation (not recorded which). The clonotype originates from a human donor in good health (CMV status not recorded). Some clones in this sample may be carry-over from other donors' samples. The DNA for the CDR3 is TGTGCCAGCAGCTTGGCTACTAGCGGGACCGGGGAGCTGTTTTTT. Protein sequence: CASSLATSGTGELFF.